This T cell receptor beta chain was profiled in a study of T cells in Graves' hyperthyroidism and ophthalmopathy. This clonotype was seen ten or more times. Trimming took off 0 bases at V and 0 bases at J, with 6 bases between the two ends. CDR3 length: 15 amino acids. Per germline, CDR1 LGHNA and CDR2 YNFKEQ. Using RNA transcripts as the source, TCR beta CDR3 regions were amplified. The primer set for the first-round RT-PCR of the TCR CDR3 was HTBI. Each CDR3 protein is one row after TCRdb ran MiXCR on the multiplex PCR reads. The repertoire consists of hundreds of thousands of distinct CDR3 sequences, with roughly a quarter occurring once and the leading ten covering roughly 32%.

The J gene is TRBJ1-3, the V gene TRBV4-2; D gene ambiguous. Sequencing was carried out using blood. This receptor was taken from a woman in her thirties or forties with Graves' ophthalmopathy. The CDR3 reads CASSQDHLSGNTIYF. For the CDR3, the DNA is TGTGCCAGCAGCCAAGATCACCTCTCTGGAAACACCATATATTTT.